These T cell receptor beta chains were read from a single sample in a study of blood T cells in healthy people across ages. TCRdb recomputed calls from the 5' RACE reads with MiXCR, one row per CDR3 protein. The table lists roughly 1,700,000 distinct CDR3 sequences, under 30% of them singletons, with approximately 7.7% in the top ten. Sequencing used blood. These receptors were collected from a woman younger than 45 in good health. Each CDR3 is given with its conserved first and last residue. Each record gives: D gene, V gene, clone size, J gene, CDR3 DNA, CDR3 protein. A D gene is named only where the DNA matches it firmly. Rows give clone size only sometimes, using once, few, many, or a class for an expanded clone.

NA	TRBV20-1	many	TRBJ2-3	TGCAGTGCTAGAGATTGGGATACGCAGTATTTT	CSARDWDTQYF
NA	TRBV12-3/TRBV12-4	few	TRBJ1-4	TGTGCCAGCAGTATGGCCGTCGAGGAAAAACTGTTTTTT	CASSMAVEEKLFF
TRBD2	TRBV12-3/TRBV12-4	few	TRBJ2-5	TGTGCCAGCAGCTCCACTAGCGGGGCGCCCCAGTACTTC	CASSSTSGAPQYF
NA	TRBV5-1	NA	TRBJ2-2	TGCGCCAGCAGCTTGGACCAGGGATCCGCCGGGGAGCTGTTTTTT	CASSLDQGSAGELFF
TRBD1	TRBV18	NA	TRBJ1-1	TGTGCCAGCTCACAGGGACAGGGATCCGACACTGAAGCTTTCTTT	CASSQGQGSDTEAFF
TRBD1	TRBV5-1	few	TRBJ1-4	TGCACCAGCAGCTTGGGGGACAGCAATGAAAAACTGTTTTTT	CTSSLGDSNEKLFF
NA	TRBV12-3/TRBV12-4	few	TRBJ2-5	TGTGCCAGCAGTCCGGGGGACAGCCTGGGGGAGACCCAGTACTTC	CASSPGDSLGETQYF
NA	TRBV7-2	NA	TRBJ1-5	TGTGCCAGCAGCTTAGTACTGAATAGCAATCAGCCCCAGCATTTT	CASSLVLNSNQPQHF
NA	TRBV27	few	TRBJ1-6	TGTGCCAGCAGTTCGACCGATTCACCCCTCCACTTT	CASSSTDSPLHF
NA	TRBV6-1	NA	TRBJ1-4	TGTGCCAGCGGTCCCTACCCCGGCCCGGGAGCTAATGAAAAACTGTTTTTT	CASGPYPGPGANEKLFF
TRBD1	TRBV14	NA	TRBJ2-1	TGTGCCAGCAGCCAAGTTAGGACAGGAGGAAACAATGAGCAGTTCTTC	CASSQVRTGGNNEQFF
NA	TRBV6-1	NA	TRBJ2-5	TGTGCCAGCAGCTCGCAGGCCGGGCAAGAGACCCAGTACTTC	CASSSQAGQETQYF
TRBD2	TRBV12-3/TRBV12-4	NA	TRBJ2-7	TGTGCCAGCAGCTTTAGCGGGAGGGAGGGGTACGAGCAGTACTTC	CASSFSGREGYEQYF
NA	TRBV7-2	few	TRBJ2-1	TGTGCCAGCAGCCACGGGGGCCCGGATGAGCAGTTCTTC	CASSHGGPDEQFF
NA	TRBV6-5	many	TRBJ1-2	TGTGCCAGCAGTCAACAGGGAGCTAACTATGGCTACACCTTC	CASSQQGANYGYTF
NA	TRBV12-3/TRBV12-4	NA	TRBJ1-3	TGTGCCAGCAGTTTACTTCCAGCCGGAAACACCATATATTTT	CASSLLPAGNTIYF
NA	TRBV12-3/TRBV12-4	few	TRBJ2-1	TGTGCCAGCAGTTCCTTGGACCGTAACAATGAGCAGTTCTTC	CASSSLDRNNEQFF
TRBD1	TRBV30	NA	TRBJ2-7	TGTGCCTGGAGTGTACGGGGGACAGGGGCTCACGAGCAGTACTTC	CAWSVRGTGAHEQYF
NA	TRBV7-2	many	TRBJ2-3	TGTGCCAGCAGCTTCAGGCAGGGAACAGATACGCAGTATTTT	CASSFRQGTDTQYF
NA	TRBV7-2	many	TRBJ2-4	TGTGCCAGCAGCTTAAGGCAAAACATTCAGTACTTC	CASSLRQNIQYF
NA	TRBV9	NA	TRBJ2-1	TGTGCCAGCAGCGGGCCGGGGAATGAGCGGTTCTTC	CASSGPGNERFF
NA	TRBV27	NA	TRBJ1-1	TGTGCCAGCAGCTTTCGGCGGGTTGAGGAAGCTTTCTTT	CASSFRRVEEAFF